The 29 T cell receptor beta chains reported below all come from one sample, sequenced in a study of CD8 T cell repertoires and HIV-1 epitope variants. Their antigens are not known. Assay used: immunoSEQ multiplex PCR; TCRdb lists only in-frame clones, some missing. The table records thousands of clones, about 66% of them present only once. The sample was cultured CD8+ T cells derived from PBMCs. These receptors were obtained from a male donor with HIV.

Points on this clone: An end of the junction does not agree with germline; a read error may underlie this. V is TRBV6-5 and J is TRBJ2-7, with D possibly being TRBD1 (6 bases). Germline V gene lookup returns CDR1 MNHEY and CDR2 SVGAGI. The CDR3 has 14 residues. This CDR3 is CASSYATGTPGVHF. The CDR3, as DNA: TGTGCCAGCAGTTACGCGACCGGGACACCGGGCGTGCACTTC.

The chain carries TRBV7-8 and TRBJ1-3; D unclear. Germline CDR1 reads SGHVS; CDR2 reads FQNEAQ. The CDR3 extends over 12 amino acids. V gave up 6 bases and J gave up 4 bases, with 7 bases separating them. The CDR3 DNA reads TGTGCCAGCAGTCCCATGGGAAACACCATATATTTT. It is translated as CASSPMGNTIYF.

A few counts support this clone. CDR3 region: CASRLAGEGEQFF. CDR3 bases: TGTGCCAGCAGGCTAGCGGGAGAAGGTGAGCAGTTCTTC. The chain has TRBV14 and TRBJ2-1; TRBD2 matches 10 bases. Trimming removed 6 bases from V and 9 bases from J; junction bases left unmatched: 5. The CDR3 covers 13 residues. CDR1 is SGHDN and CDR2 is FVKESK in the germline V gene.

V usage is TRBV7-2 and J usage is TRBJ2-7; 9 bases are a match to TRBD1. The germline V gene has CDR1 SGHTA and CDR2 FQGNSA. The CDR3 consists of 15 residues. V gave up 5 bases and J gave up 2 bases; unmatched junction bases: 7. The CDR3 spells CASSRTGDFTYEQYF. The CDR3 DNA is TGTGCCAGCAGCCGGACAGGGGACTTTACCTACGAGCAGTACTTC.

This clone was seen a few times. The V gene is TRBV28, the J gene TRBJ2-2; D gene unclear. The CDR3 has 13 amino acids. V lost 2 bases and J lost 4, with 5 bases in between. Germline values: CDR1 MDHEN, CDR2 SYDVKM. The CDR3: CASSLTRTGELFF. CDR3 coding DNA: TGTGCCAGCAGTTTAACCCGCACCGGGGAGCTGTTTTTT.

This clone has more than one count but fewer than ten. The chain employs TRBV6-5 and TRBJ1-2; a possible D gene is TRBD1 (6 bases). CDR1 is MNHEY, CDR2 SVGAGI, per germline. The V and J ends lost 2 bases and 8 bases respectively, with 15 bases between them. This CDR3 has 14 residues. Here the CDR3 reads CASSYTGASRGYTF. The CDR3 DNA follows: TGTGCCAGCAGTTACACGGGGGCGTCACGGGGCTACACCTTC.

The rearrangement links TRBV5-8 to TRBJ2-1; the D is unclear. V gave up 1 base and J gave up 0 bases, with 8 bases separating them. Germline loops: CDR1 SGHTS, CDR2 YDEGEE. This CDR3 contains 15 residues. The CDR3 sequence: CASSLYSSSYNEQFF. For the CDR3, the DNA is TGTGCCAGCAGCTTGTACTCAAGCTCCTACAATGAGCAGTTCTTC.

The chain uses TRBV7-3 and TRBJ2-3; TRBD2 matches at 8 bases. The V gene end was trimmed by 5 bases and the J gene end by 2 bases; junction bases not matched to a gene: 3. Germline V gene data show CDR1 as SGHTA and CDR2 as FQGTGA. The CDR3 covers 14 residues. CDR3 DNA sequence: TGTGCCAGCAGCCACGGGGGGGCCACAGATACGCAGTATTTT. Translated: CASSHGGATDTQYF.

J is TRBJ2-3 and V is TRBV28, with D uncertain. V was trimmed by 3 bases and J by 1 base, leaving 14 bases between them. Germline assignment: CDR1 MDHEN and CDR2 SYDVKM. This CDR3 spans 16 amino acids. The chain's CDR3 is CASSFPNLKGTDTQYF. The CDR3 nucleotides read TGTGCCAGCAGTTTCCCGAATCTAAAAGGCACAGATACGCAGTATTTT.

The table lists this clone with a few counts. V usage is TRBV11-3 and J usage is TRBJ1-4; D unresolved. The CDR3 extends over 15 amino acids. Per the germline V gene, CDR1 is SGHNT and CDR2 is YENEEA. V dropped 1 base and J dropped 8 bases, with 14 bases sitting between them. The CDR3 sequence: CASSLGNREREKLFF. The CDR3 DNA reads as TGTGCCAGCAGCTTAGGTAACAGAGAGCGGGAAAAACTGTTTTTT.

V gene TRBV7-9 combines with J gene TRBJ1-1, with 8 nucleotides matching TRBD1. CDR3 length equals 15 residues. Germline CDR1 SEHNR, CDR2 FQNEAQ (reference sequence). V was clipped by 5 bases and J by 3 bases; unmatched bases: 8. CDR3 protein: CASSHRQGRDTEAFF. The DNA of the CDR3 is TGTGCCAGCAGCCACAGACAGGGGAGGGACACTGAAGCTTTCTTT.

This clone was seen once. The junction and the germline gene differ at one end; a read error may be behind it. CDR3 bases: TGTGCCAGCAGCTCCGCCGGGATAGATCAAGAGACCCAGTACTTC. Translated: CASSSAGIDQETQYF. J is TRBJ2-5 and V is TRBV4-1; perhaps TRBD2 as D (5 bases). Germline CDR1 and CDR2: MGHRA and YSYEKL. The CDR3 has 15 residues.

The genes are TRBV6-5 and TRBJ2-1, with 8 bases lining up with TRBD2. The length of the CDR3 is 14 residues. The V gene end was trimmed by 2 bases and the J gene end by 4 bases; junction bases not matched to a gene: 1. CDR1 is MNHEY, CDR2 SVGAGI, per germline. CDR3 in DNA: TGTGCCAGCAGTTACACTAGCGGTTACAATGAGCAGTTCTTC. Its translation is CASSYTSGYNEQFF.

This chain connects TRBV7-2 to TRBJ1-5; D gene unclear. V lost 4 bases to trimming and J lost 0 bases, with 10 bases between them. The CDR3 spans 15 residues. Germline V gives CDR1 SGHTA, CDR2 FQGNSA. DNA of the CDR3: TGTGCCAGCAGCTCGGAGGGCTATAGCAATCAGCCCCAGCATTTT. It encodes CASSSEGYSNQPQHF.

The chain is built from TRBV29-1 and TRBJ1-1; D possibly corresponds to TRBD1 (5 bases). Trimming pared 2 bases from V and 2 bases from J, leaving 12 bases between. Germline assignment: CDR1 SQVTM and CDR2 ANQGSEA. The length of the CDR3 is 14 residues. CDR3 DNA: TGCAGCGTTGAAAGGGGAGCGGGAAACACTGAAGCTTTCTTT. Protein: CSVERGAGNTEAFF.

This clone was counted only a few times. The V call is TRBV4-3, the J call TRBJ1-2, with 9 nucleotides matching TRBD1. This CDR3 region has 15 residues. Per germline, CDR1 LGHNA and CDR2 YSLEER. Trimming took 1 base from V and 3 from J; bases not matched to a gene: 3. CDR3 sequence: CASSQVWTGDYGYTF. In nucleotides, the CDR3 is TGCGCCAGCAGCCAAGTATGGACAGGGGACTATGGCTACACCTTC.

This clone is medium-sized in the sample. The chain has TRBV28 and TRBJ2-7; D is ambiguous. V was shortened by 3 bases and J by 2 bases, with 29 bases between the two germline ends. This CDR3 spans 20 amino acids. Germline CDR1 reads MDHEN; CDR2 reads SYDVKM. This CDR3 reads CASSFPPPSPNTPTTYEQYF. The CDR3, as DNA: TGTGCCAGCAGTTTCCCCCCCCCTAGTCCCAATACACCTACCACCTACGAGCAGTACTTC.

The chain links TRBV7-8 to TRBJ1-5; D call uncertain. Trimming took 5 bases from V and 5 from J, leaving 10 bases between them. There are 13 residues in the CDR3. Looked up from germline, CDR1 is SGHVS and CDR2 is FQNEAQ. The CDR3 nucleotides read TGTGCCAGCAGCCAAAGGTGGGATCAGCCCCAGCATTTT. It specifies CASSQRWDQPQHF.

This clone was found a few times. The chain links TRBV5-8 to TRBJ2-2; D remains unclear. Germline V gives CDR1 SGHTS, CDR2 YDEGEE. The CDR3 runs 14 residues. V lost 0 bases to trimming and J lost 4 bases, with 7 bases between them. The DNA for the CDR3 is TGTGCCAGCAGCTTGGTAGGGCTCACCGGGGAGCTGTTTTTT. It is translated as CASSLVGLTGELFF.

This clone came up once. The genes are TRBV29-1 and TRBJ2-7; 9 nucleotides agree with TRBD1. Germline CDR1 and CDR2: SQVTM and ANQGSEA. Germline trimming cut 8 bases from V and 4 bases from J; bases unmatched to any gene: 9. This CDR3 has 13 amino acids. CDR3 amino acids: CSIRDRVTYEQYF. DNA of the CDR3: TGCAGCATCCGGGACAGGGTAACGTACGAGCAGTACTTC.

The gene calls are TRBV18 and TRBJ2-7, with 9 positions matching TRBD1. The CDR3 extends over 14 amino acids. The V and J ends lost 2 bases and 6 bases, in that order; junction bases with no gene match: 5. Germline CDR1 KGHSH, CDR2 LQKENI. Written as DNA, the CDR3 is TGTGCCAGCTCACCAGGGACAGGGCTCAGCGAGCAGTACTTC. Protein sequence: CASSPGTGLSEQYF.

The chain recombines TRBV9 with TRBJ2-1; 13 nucleotides agree with TRBD2. Germline CDR1 and CDR2: SGDLS and YYNGEE. V lost 5 bases and J lost 7; bases outside the gene matches: 6. This CDR3 is 15 amino acids long. The CDR3 loop reads CASSTTSGGANEQFF. As DNA, the CDR3 is TGTGCCAGCAGTACTACTAGCGGGGGGGCTAATGAGCAGTTCTTC.

This clone was seen only a few times. The chain joins TRBV4-2 to TRBJ1-2, with D maybe TRBD1 (5 bases). V shed 0 bases and J shed 2 bases, with 10 bases lying between them. CDR3 length: 15 amino acids. CDR1 is LGHNA, CDR2 YNFKEQ, per germline. The CDR3 is CASSQDLGENYGYTF. CDR3 DNA: TGTGCCAGCAGCCAAGATCTAGGGGAGAACTATGGCTACACCTTC.

Only one count was recorded for this clone. The chain links TRBV5-4 to TRBJ2-7, with 9 nucleotides matching TRBD2. This CDR3 has 14 amino acids. Germline assignment: CDR1 SGHNT and CDR2 YYREEE (reference sequence). V shed 4 bases, J shed 3 bases, and the junction held 5 bases outside the gene matches. CDR3 nucleotides: TGTGCCAGCAGCATTAGCGGGGGTGTCTACGAGCAGTACTTC. Amino acids: CASSISGGVYEQYF.

The V and J genes are TRBV15 and TRBJ1-1; TRBD1 is a possible D gene (6 bases). V shed 0 bases and J shed 6 bases, with 11 bases lying between them. CDR1 and CDR2 (germline): LNHNV, YYDKDF (reference sequence). The CDR3 sequence is 14 residues long. This CDR3 reads CATSRDRDISEAFF. The CDR3 nucleotides read TGTGCCACCAGCAGAGATCGGGACATCTCTGAAGCTTTCTTT.

This chain joins TRBV11-3 and TRBJ2-5, with TRBD1 matching 7 bases. V shed 3 bases and J 1 base; nucleotides not matched to a gene: 2. The CDR3 sequence is 14 residues long. Looked up from germline, CDR1 is SGHNT and CDR2 is YENEEA. The CDR3, as DNA: TGTGCCAGCAGCTTGGACAGGTCCCAAGAGACCCAGTACTTC. Translated, it gives CASSLDRSQETQYF.

The rearrangement joins TRBV13 to TRBJ2-1; 8 positions agree with TRBD1. From germline, CDR1 is PRHDT and CDR2 FYEKMQ (reference sequence). V was clipped by 3 bases and J by 7 bases; unmatched bases: 5. The CDR3 is made up of 14 amino acids. CDR3 protein: CASSFGQGRNEQFF. The CDR3 DNA reads TGTGCCAGCAGCTTCGGACAGGGTAGGAATGAGCAGTTCTTC.

The chain is built from TRBV2 and TRBJ2-2; no clear D gene. V was clipped by 5 bases and J by 4 bases, with 8 bases between them. The CDR3 spans 13 residues. CDR1 SNHLY and CDR2 FYNNEI come from the germline V gene. The CDR3 reads CASSWTGTGELFF. The CDR3 DNA sequence: TGTGCCAGCAGTTGGACGGGCACCGGGGAGCTGTTTTTT.

The chain uses TRBV6-6 and TRBJ2-7, with 9 bases lining up with TRBD2. The CDR3 totals 14 residues. CDR1 is MNHNY, CDR2 SVGAGI, per germline (reference sequence). V lost 6 bases, J lost 3 bases, and 6 bases stayed unmatched. CDR3 nucleotides: TGTGCCAGCAGCGAGAGCGGGAGGCACTACGAGCAGTACTTC. Its protein product is CASSESGRHYEQYF.